The 22 T cell receptor beta chains below all came from one sample that was sequenced in a study of blood T cell repertoires in COVID-19. Assay used: immunoSEQ multiplex PCR; TCRdb lists only in-frame clones, some missing. The sample holds around 73,000 clones, over 60% seen once. The sample was peripheral blood. These receptors originate from a man in his 70s with COVID-19, enrolled during active disease.

The J gene is TRBJ2-5, the V gene TRBV9; D is unresolved. Germline V lookup: CDR1 SGDLS, CDR2 YYNGEE. V lost 0 bases, J lost 5 bases, and 11 bases lay in between. The CDR3 contains 14 residues. CDR3 sequence reads: CASSVGRSRETQYF. In DNA, the CDR3 is TGTGCCAGCAGCGTAGGGCGGAGTAGGGAGACCCAGTACTTC.

V gene TRBV15 combines with J gene TRBJ2-1, with 7 bases that match TRBD2. The CDR3 is 14 residues long. CDR1 is LNHNV and CDR2 is YYDKDF in the germline V gene (reference sequence). Losses at the gene ends were 8 bases for V and 6 bases for J; bases not matched to a gene: 10. The CDR3 DNA sequence: TGTGCCACCGCGGCGGGAGTGTTGGGCAATGAGCAGTTCTTC. Its translation: CATAAGVLGNEQFF.

This clone is medium-sized within its sample. The chain joins TRBV4-2 to TRBJ2-2, with TRBD2 identical over 8 bases. Germline-derived CDR1 and CDR2 are LGHNA and YNFKEQ. There are 16 residues in the CDR3. V gave up 0 bases and J gave up 5 bases; unmatched junction bases: 5. CDR3 DNA sequence: TGTGCCAGCAGCCAAGATCTAGCGGGCCCTACCGGGGAGCTGTTTTTT. Translating it yields CASSQDLAGPTGELFF.

The chain links TRBV27 to TRBJ2-7; 11 nucleotides agree with TRBD2. Germline trimming cut 5 bases from V and 2 bases from J; bases unmatched to any gene: 11. CDR1 and CDR2 from the germline V gene are MNHEY and SMNVEV (reference sequence). This CDR3 spans 17 amino acids. CDR3 loop: CASSRSGRASWPYEQYF. The CDR3 bases are TGTGCCAGCAGTCGTAGCGGGAGGGCCTCATGGCCCTACGAGCAGTACTTC.

The chain employs TRBV11-3 and TRBJ1-5; D not certain. In germline, CDR1 is SGHNT, CDR2 YENEEA. CDR3 length equals 14 residues. V lost 8 bases, J lost 6 bases, and 17 bases lay in between. In DNA, the CDR3 is TGTGCCAGCCTCCTCCGGGAGGTACTTCAGCCCCAGCATTTT. Translated: CASLLREVLQPQHF.

The chain employs TRBV5-1 and TRBJ2-1, with 10 bases aligning to TRBD2. Germline CDR1 is SGHRS and CDR2 is YFSETQ. Losses at the gene ends were 3 bases for V and 8 bases for J; bases not matched to a gene: 8. CDR3 length: 15 amino acids. The CDR3 sequence: CASSSRTSGTHEQFF. The CDR3 DNA reads TGCGCCAGCAGCTCTAGAACTAGCGGGACCCATGAGCAGTTCTTC.

V usage is TRBV5-1 and J usage is TRBJ2-3; D might be TRBD1 (6 bases). V gave up 4 bases and J gave up 8 bases, with 11 bases separating them. The CDR3 covers 12 residues. Germline CDR1 and CDR2: SGHRS and YFSETQ. As DNA, the CDR3 is TGCGCCAGCAGCGCGGACAGTCGTACGCAGTATTTT. This translates into CASSADSRTQYF.

The V gene is TRBV19, the J gene TRBJ1-5; possible D gene TRBD1, 6 bases. V was clipped by 7 bases and J by 7 bases, with 20 bases between them. Germline V lookup: CDR1 LNHDA, CDR2 SQIVND (reference sequence). There are 15 residues in the CDR3. This chain's CDR3 is CASTTGAGARQPQHF. The CDR3 DNA reads as TGTGCCAGTACCACCGGGGCGGGGGCTAGACAGCCCCAGCATTTT.

J is TRBJ2-7 and V is TRBV7-5; the table's D gene call, TRBD2, was not cross checked with the DNA. TRBV7-5 is reported as a pseudogene. This CDR3 has 18 amino acids. The CDR3 loop is CVRSQSQPLAEVAYEQYF. CDR3 bases: TGTGTCAGAAGCCAATCCCAGCCCCTAGCGGAAGTTGCCTACGAGCAGTACTTC.

The chain couples TRBV5-4 to TRBJ1-2, with TRBD1 identical over 9 bases. The ends lost 3 bases at V and 4 bases at J; junction bases unmatched: 7. Per germline, CDR1 SGHNT and CDR2 YYREEE (reference sequence). The CDR3 has 15 amino acids. CDR3 sequence (DNA): TGTGCCAGCAGCTCAGGCCGGGACAGGGTCTATGGCTACACCTTC. It translates to CASSSGRDRVYGYTF.

This clone was observed a single time. The rearrangement uses TRBV24-1 and TRBJ1-1, with TRBD1 as a possible D gene (5 bases). This CDR3 region has 14 residues. Trimming removed 5 bases at V and 4 bases at J, with 13 bases between. Germline V lookup: CDR1 KGHDR, CDR2 SFDVKD. CDR3 nucleotides: TGTGCCACCAGTGGTACGGGGGTAGGCACTGAAGCTTTCTTT. This encodes CATSGTGVGTEAFF.

V gene TRBV7-8 combines with J gene TRBJ2-5; 14 bases match TRBD2. The ends lost 5 bases at V and 4 bases at J; junction bases unmatched: 9. This CDR3 region has 17 residues. Germline V lookup: CDR1 SGHVS, CDR2 FQNEAQ. CDR3 sequence (DNA): TGTGCCAGCAGCGCCGGGACTAGCGGGAGTGAGAGAGAGACCCAGTACTTC. It is translated as CASSAGTSGSERETQYF.

V gene TRBV10-3 combines with J gene TRBJ2-7; no firm D call. Germline CDR1 is ENHRY and CDR2 is SYGVKD. V lost 7 bases and J 5 bases, leaving 15 bases between the germline ends. This CDR3 is 13 amino acids long. The CDR3 is CAIKESLPNEQYF. CDR3 nucleotides: TGTGCCATCAAAGAATCACTACCCAACGAGCAGTACTTC.

The chain is built from TRBV5-3 and TRBJ1-1; TRBD1 agrees at 11 bases. TRBV5-3 counts as an open reading frame of uncertain function. The CDR3 length is 17 residues. V dropped 7 bases and J dropped 8; count of bases not matched to a gene: 19. The CDR3 DNA follows: TGTGCCAGAGTTCTAAACGTCCCGGGACAGGGGGTCGGGGAAGCTTTCTTT. Its protein is CARVLNVPGQGVGEAFF.

The CDR3 protein is CASSCGTDNQPQHF. Written as DNA, the CDR3 is TGTGCCAGCAGCTGCGGGACAGACAATCAGCCCCAGCATTTT. The chain recombines TRBV7-3 with TRBJ1-5, with 7 positions matching TRBD1. Trimming removed 4 bases from V and 3 bases from J; junction bases left unmatched: 3. Germline assignment: CDR1 SGHTA and CDR2 FQGTGA. There are 14 residues in the CDR3.

The rearrangement joins TRBV2 to TRBJ1-5; D is unresolved. Germline V gives CDR1 SNHLY, CDR2 FYNNEI. Trimming removed 1 base from V and 0 bases from J, with 7 bases in between. CDR3 length: 15 residues. The CDR3 here is CASSEGVYSNQPQHF. The CDR3 coding sequence is TGTGCCAGCAGTGAAGGTGTTTATAGCAATCAGCCCCAGCATTTT.

The J gene is TRBJ2-1, the V gene TRBV19; 10 bases align to TRBD2. Per the germline V gene, CDR1 is LNHDA and CDR2 is SQIVND (reference sequence). J lost 8 bases, V lost 7 bases, and 17 bases had no gene match. This CDR3 spans 17 amino acids. This chain's CDR3 is CASTNRASGSLADEQFF. The CDR3 DNA reads TGTGCCAGTACCAATAGGGCTAGCGGGAGTTTAGCCGATGAGCAGTTCTTC.

The rearrangement joins TRBV5-4 to TRBJ2-3, with 8 bases that match TRBD1. Per germline, CDR1 SGHNT and CDR2 YYREEE (reference sequence). The CDR3 is 15 amino acids. The J segment lost 2 bases and the V segment lost 5 bases, leaving 7 bases of the junction unmatched. CDR3 in DNA: TGTGCCAGCAGAACCCCGGGACAGGACACAGATACGCAGTATTTT. Protein product: CASRTPGQDTDTQYF.

The genes are TRBV6-6 and TRBJ2-1; TRBD2 agrees at 13 bases. The CDR3 extends over 13 amino acids. Looked up from germline, CDR1 is MNHNY and CDR2 is SVGAGI (reference sequence). With V trimmed by 9 bases and J by 8 bases, 4 bases remained unmatched. CDR3 sequence reads: CASRLAGGDEQFF. CDR3 nucleotide sequence: TGTGCCAGTAGACTAGCGGGAGGCGATGAGCAGTTCTTC.

V is TRBV9 and J is TRBJ1-2, with a possible D match to TRBD1 (5 bases). CDR3 size: 14 residues. Germline CDR1 and CDR2: SGDLS and YYNGEE. Trimming removed 4 bases from V and 4 bases from J, with 14 bases in between. The chain's CDR3 is CASSSNRGTYGYTF. The CDR3 bases are TGTGCCAGCAGCTCTAACCGGGGGACCTATGGCTACACCTTC.

The V gene is TRBV28, the J gene TRBJ2-4; 7 bases are a match to TRBD2. The CDR3 consists of 15 residues. The germline V gene encodes CDR1 MDHEN and CDR2 SYDVKM. J was trimmed by 0 bases and V by 3 bases; bases with no gene match: 2. In DNA form, the CDR3 reads TGTGCCAGCAGTTTGTCGGGGGGAGCCAAAAACATTCAGTACTTC. Translation: CASSLSGGAKNIQYF.

This clone was observed once. The chain has TRBV5-1 and TRBJ2-1, with 7 bases fitting TRBD2. Per the germline V gene, CDR1 is SGHRS and CDR2 is YFSETQ. The CDR3 spans 14 residues. V lost 0 bases and J lost 6; bases outside the gene matches: 3. CDR3 nucleotide sequence: TGCGCCAGCAGCTTGGTCTCTAGCGGCAATGAGCAGTTCTTC. It specifies CASSLVSSGNEQFF.